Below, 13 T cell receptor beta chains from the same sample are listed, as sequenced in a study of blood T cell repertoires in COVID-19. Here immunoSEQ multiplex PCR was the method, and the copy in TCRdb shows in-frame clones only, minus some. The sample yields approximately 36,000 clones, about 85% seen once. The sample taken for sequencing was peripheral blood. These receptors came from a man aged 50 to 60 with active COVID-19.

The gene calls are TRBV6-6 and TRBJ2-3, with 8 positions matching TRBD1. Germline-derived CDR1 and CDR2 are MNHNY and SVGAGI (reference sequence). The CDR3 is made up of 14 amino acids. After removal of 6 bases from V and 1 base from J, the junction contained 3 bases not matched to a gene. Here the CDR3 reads CASRDRVGTDTQYF. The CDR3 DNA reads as TGTGCCAGCAGGGACAGGGTTGGCACAGATACGCAGTATTTT.

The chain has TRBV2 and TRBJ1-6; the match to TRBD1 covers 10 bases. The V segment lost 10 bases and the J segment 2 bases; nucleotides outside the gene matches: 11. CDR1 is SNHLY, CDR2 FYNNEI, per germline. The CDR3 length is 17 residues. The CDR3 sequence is CATVPGQGRTYNSPLHF. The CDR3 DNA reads TGTGCCACCGTTCCGGGACAGGGGAGGACCTATAATTCACCCCTCCACTTT.

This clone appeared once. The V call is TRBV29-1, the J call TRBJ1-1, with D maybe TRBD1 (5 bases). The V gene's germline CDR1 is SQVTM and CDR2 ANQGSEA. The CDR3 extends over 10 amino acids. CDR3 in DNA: TGCGGGGGGATAAACACTGAAGCTTTCTTT. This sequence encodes CGGINTEAFF.

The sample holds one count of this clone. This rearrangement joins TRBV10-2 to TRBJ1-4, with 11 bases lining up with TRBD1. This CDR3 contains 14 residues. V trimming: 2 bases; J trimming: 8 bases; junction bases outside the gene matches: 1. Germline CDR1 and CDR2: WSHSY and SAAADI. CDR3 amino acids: CASSEGTGGEKLFF. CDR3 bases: TGCGCCAGCAGTGAGGGGACAGGGGGGGAAAAACTGTTTTTT.

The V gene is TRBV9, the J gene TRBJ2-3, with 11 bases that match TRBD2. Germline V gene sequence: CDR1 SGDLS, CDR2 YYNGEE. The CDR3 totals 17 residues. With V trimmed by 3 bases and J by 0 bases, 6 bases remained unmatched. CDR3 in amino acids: CASSAGPSGGSTDTQYF. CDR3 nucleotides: TGTGCCAGCAGCGCGGGCCCTAGCGGGGGGAGCACAGATACGCAGTATTTT. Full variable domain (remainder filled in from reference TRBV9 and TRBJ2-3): DSGVTQTPKHLITATGQRVTLRCSPRSGDLSVYWYQQSLDQGLQFLIQYYNGEERAKGNILERFSAQQFPDLHSELNLSSLELGDSALYFCASSAGPSGGSTDTQYFGPGTRLTVL.

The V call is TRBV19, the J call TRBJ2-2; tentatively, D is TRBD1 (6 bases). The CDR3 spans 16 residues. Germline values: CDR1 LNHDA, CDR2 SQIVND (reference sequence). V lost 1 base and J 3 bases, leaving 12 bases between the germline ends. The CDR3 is CASSIGGGGYTGELFF. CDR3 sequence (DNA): TGTGCCAGTAGTATAGGTGGGGGCGGTTACACCGGGGAGCTGTTTTTT.

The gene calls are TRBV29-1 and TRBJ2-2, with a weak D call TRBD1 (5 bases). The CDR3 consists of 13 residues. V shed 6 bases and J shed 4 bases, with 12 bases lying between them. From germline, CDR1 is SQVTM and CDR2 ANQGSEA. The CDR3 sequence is CSVQTETTGELFF. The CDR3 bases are TGCAGCGTACAGACAGAGACCACCGGGGAGCTGTTTTTT.

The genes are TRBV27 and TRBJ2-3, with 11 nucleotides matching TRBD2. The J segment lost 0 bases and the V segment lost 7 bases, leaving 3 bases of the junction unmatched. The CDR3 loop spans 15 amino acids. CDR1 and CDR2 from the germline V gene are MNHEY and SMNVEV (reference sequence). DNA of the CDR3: TGTGCCAGCACCAGGACTAGCGGGAGCACAGATACGCAGTATTTT. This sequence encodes CASTRTSGSTDTQYF.

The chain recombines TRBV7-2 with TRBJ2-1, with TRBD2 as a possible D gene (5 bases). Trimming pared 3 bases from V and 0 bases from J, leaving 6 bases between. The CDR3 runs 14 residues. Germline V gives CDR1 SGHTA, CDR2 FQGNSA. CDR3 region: CASSFGSSYNEQFF. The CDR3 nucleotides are TGTGCCAGCAGCTTTGGGAGCTCCTACAATGAGCAGTTCTTC.

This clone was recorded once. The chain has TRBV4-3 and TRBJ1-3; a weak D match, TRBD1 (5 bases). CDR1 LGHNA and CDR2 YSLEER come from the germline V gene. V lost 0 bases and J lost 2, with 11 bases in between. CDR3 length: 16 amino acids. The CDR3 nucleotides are TGCGCCAGCAGCCAAGAAAGACAGATCGCTGGAAACACCATATATTTT. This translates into CASSQERQIAGNTIYF.

The CDR3 coding sequence is TGTGCCAGCAGTGGCAATACAGGGGGATGGTCACCCCTCCACTTT. Amino acids: CASSGNTGGWSPLHF. The rearrangement links TRBV27 to TRBJ1-6; 8 nucleotides align to TRBD1. Losses at the gene ends were 5 bases for V and 10 bases for J; bases not matched to a gene: 10. CDR1 and CDR2 (germline): MNHEY, SMNVEV (reference sequence). This CDR3 has 15 residues.

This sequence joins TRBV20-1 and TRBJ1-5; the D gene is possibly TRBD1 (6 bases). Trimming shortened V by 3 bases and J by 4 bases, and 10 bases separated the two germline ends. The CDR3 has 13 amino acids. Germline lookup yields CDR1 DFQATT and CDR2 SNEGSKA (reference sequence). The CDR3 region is CSASWQGNQPQHF. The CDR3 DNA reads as TGCAGTGCTAGTTGGCAGGGGAATCAGCCCCAGCATTTT.

CDR3 sequence reads: CASSQNSGGLGTQYF. The DNA for the CDR3 is TGCGCCAGCAGCCAGAATAGCGGGGGCCTCGGGACGCAGTATTTT. This chain connects TRBV4-3 to TRBJ2-3, with 9 positions matching TRBD2. Germline assignment: CDR1 LGHNA and CDR2 YSLEER. The CDR3 totals 15 residues. V was pared by 3 bases and J by 9 bases, with 10 bases of the junction left unmatched.